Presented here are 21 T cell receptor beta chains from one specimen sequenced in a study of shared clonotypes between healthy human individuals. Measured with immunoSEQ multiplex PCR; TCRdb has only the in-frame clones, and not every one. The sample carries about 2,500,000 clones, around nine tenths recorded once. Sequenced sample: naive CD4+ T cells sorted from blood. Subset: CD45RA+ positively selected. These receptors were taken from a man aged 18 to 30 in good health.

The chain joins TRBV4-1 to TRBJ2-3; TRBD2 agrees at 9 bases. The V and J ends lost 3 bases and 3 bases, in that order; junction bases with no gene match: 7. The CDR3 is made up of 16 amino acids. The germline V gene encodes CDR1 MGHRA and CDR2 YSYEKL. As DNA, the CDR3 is TGCGCCAGCAGCCACCTTAGCGGGAGTGGTACAGATACGCAGTATTTT. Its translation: CASSHLSGSGTDTQYF.

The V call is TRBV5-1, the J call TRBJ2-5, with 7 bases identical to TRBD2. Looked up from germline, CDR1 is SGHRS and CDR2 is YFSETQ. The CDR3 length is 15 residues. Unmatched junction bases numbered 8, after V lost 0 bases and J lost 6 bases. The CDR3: CASSLAPSGEKTQYF. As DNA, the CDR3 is TGCGCCAGCAGCTTGGCCCCTAGCGGCGAGAAGACCCAGTACTTC.

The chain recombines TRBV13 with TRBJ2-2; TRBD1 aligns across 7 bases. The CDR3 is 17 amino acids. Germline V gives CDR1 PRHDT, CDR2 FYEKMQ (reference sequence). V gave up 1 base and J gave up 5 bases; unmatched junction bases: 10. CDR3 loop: CASSLVLDRTGTGELFF. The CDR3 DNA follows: TGTGCCAGCAGCTTAGTCTTGGACAGGACGGGGACCGGGGAGCTGTTTTTT. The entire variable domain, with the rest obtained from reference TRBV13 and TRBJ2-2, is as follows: AAGVIQSPRHLIKEKRETATLKCYPIPRHDTVYWYQQGPGQDPQFLISFYEKMQSDKGSIPDRFSAQQFSDYHSELNMSSLELGDSALYFCASSLVLDRTGTGELFFGEGSRLTVL.

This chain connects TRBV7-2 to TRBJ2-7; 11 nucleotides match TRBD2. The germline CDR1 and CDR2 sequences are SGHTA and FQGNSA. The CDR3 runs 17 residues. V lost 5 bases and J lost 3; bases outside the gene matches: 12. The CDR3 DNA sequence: TGTGCCAGCAGCCTATCCCCGCGAGGACTAGCGGGCTACGAGCAGTACTTC. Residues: CASSLSPRGLAGYEQYF.

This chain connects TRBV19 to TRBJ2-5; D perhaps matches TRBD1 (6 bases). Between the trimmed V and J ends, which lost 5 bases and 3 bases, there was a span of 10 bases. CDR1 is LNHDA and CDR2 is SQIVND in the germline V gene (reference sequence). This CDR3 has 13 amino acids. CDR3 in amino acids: CASSQQGEETQYF. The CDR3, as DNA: TGTGCCAGTAGTCAACAGGGCGAAGAGACCCAGTACTTC. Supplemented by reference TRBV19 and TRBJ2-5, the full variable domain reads DGGITQSPKYLFRKEGQNVTLSCEQNLNHDAMYWYRQDPGQGLRLIYYSQIVNDFQKGDIAEGYSVSREKKESFPLTVTSAQKNPTAFYLCASSQQGEETQYFGPGTRLLVL.

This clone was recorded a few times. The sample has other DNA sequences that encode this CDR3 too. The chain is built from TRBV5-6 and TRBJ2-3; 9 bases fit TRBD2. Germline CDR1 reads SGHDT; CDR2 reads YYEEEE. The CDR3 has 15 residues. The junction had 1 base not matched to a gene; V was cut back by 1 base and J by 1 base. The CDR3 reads CASSLRTSGTDTQYF. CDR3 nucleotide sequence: TGTGCCAGCAGCTTGAGGACTAGCGGCACAGATACGCAGTATTTT. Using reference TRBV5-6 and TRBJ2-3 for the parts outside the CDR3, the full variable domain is DAGVTQSPTHLIKTRGQQVTLRCSPKSGHDTVSWYQQALGQGPQFIFQYYEEEERQRGNFPDRFSGHQFPNYSSELNVNALLLGDSALYLCASSLRTSGTDTQYFGPGTRLTVL.

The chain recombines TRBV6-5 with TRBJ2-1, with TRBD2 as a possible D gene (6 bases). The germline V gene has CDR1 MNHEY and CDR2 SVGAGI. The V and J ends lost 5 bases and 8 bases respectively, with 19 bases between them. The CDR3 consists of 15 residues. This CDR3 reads CASSHGGKVLDEQFF. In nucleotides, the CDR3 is TGTGCCAGCAGTCACGGGGGTAAGGTCCTTGATGAGCAGTTCTTC.

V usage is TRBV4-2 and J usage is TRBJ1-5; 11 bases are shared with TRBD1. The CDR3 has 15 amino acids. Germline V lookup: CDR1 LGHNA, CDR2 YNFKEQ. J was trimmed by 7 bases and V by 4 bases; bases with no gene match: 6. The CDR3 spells CASSRLDRGHQPQHF. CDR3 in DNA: TGTGCCAGCAGCCGGTTGGACAGGGGGCACCAGCCCCAGCATTTT.

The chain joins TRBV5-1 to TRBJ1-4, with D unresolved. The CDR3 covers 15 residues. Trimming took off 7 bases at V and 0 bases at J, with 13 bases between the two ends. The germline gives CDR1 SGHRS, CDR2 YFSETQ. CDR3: CASQRAESTNEKLFF. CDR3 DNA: TGCGCCAGCCAACGGGCAGAATCAACTAATGAAAAACTGTTTTTT.

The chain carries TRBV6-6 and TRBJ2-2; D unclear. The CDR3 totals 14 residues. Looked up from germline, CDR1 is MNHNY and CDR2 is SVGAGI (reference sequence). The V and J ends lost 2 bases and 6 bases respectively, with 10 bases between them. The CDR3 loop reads CASSYQVGAGELFF. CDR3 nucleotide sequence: TGTGCCAGCAGTTACCAAGTAGGAGCCGGGGAGCTGTTTTTT.

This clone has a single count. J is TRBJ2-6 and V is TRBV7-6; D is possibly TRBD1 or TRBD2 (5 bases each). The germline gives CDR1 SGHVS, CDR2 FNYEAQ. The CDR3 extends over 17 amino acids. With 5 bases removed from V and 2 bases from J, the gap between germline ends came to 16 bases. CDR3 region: CASSQGLGRAGANVLTF. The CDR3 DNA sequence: TGTGCCAGCAGCCAAGGACTCGGCAGGGCTGGGGCCAACGTCCTGACTTTC.

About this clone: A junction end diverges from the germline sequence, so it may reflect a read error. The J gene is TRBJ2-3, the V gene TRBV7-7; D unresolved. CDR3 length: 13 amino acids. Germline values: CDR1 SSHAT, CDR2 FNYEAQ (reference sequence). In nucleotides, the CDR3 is TGTGCTAGCAGCTTATCGCAGGCAGATACGCAGTATTTT. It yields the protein CASSLSQADTQYF.

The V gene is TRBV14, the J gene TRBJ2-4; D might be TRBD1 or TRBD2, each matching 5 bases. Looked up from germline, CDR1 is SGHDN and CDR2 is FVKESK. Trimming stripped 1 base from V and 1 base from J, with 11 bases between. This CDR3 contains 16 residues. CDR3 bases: TGTGCCAGCAGCCAAGCCTGGGGGACGGCCAAAAACATTCAGTACTTC. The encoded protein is CASSQAWGTAKNIQYF.

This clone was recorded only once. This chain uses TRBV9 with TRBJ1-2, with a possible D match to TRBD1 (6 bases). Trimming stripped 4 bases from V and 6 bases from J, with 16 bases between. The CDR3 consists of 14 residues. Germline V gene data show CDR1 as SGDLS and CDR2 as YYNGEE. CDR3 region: CASSPHGTSNGYTF. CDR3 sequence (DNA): TGTGCCAGCAGCCCTCATGGGACAAGCAATGGCTACACCTTC.

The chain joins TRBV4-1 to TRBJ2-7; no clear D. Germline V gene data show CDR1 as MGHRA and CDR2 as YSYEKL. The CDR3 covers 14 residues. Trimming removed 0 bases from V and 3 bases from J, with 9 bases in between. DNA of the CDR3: TGCGCCAGCAGCCAAGAAGGCCGAGACTACGAGCAGTACTTC. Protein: CASSQEGRDYEQYF.

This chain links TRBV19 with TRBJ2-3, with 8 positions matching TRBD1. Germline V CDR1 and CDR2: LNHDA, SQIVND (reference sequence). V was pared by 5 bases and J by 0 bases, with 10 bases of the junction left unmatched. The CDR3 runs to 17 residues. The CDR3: CASSGTGSLTSTDTQYF. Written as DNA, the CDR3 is TGTGCCAGTAGTGGGACAGGCAGTCTTACTAGCACAGATACGCAGTATTTT.

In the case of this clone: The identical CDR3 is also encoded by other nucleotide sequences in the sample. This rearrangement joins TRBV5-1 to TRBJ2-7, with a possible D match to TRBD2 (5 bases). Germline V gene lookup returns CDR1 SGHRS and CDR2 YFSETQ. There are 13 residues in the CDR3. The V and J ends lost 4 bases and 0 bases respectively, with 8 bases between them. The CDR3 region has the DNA TGCGCCAGCAGCACGGGAAGCTCCTACGAGCAGTACTTC. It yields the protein CASSTGSSYEQYF.

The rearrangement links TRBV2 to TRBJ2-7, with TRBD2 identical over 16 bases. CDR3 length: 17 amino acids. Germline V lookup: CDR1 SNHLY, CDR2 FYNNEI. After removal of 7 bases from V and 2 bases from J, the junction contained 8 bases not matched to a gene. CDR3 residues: CASITGLAGGPAYEQYF. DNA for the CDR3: TGTGCCAGCATTACGGGACTAGCGGGAGGGCCGGCCTACGAGCAGTACTTC.

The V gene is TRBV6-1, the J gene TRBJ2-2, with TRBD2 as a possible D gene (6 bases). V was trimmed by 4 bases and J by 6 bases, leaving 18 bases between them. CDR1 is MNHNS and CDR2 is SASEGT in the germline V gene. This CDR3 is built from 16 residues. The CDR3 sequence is CASSGEPGLLSGELFF. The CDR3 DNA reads TGTGCCAGCAGTGGGGAACCGGGACTTCTCTCCGGGGAGCTGTTTTTT.

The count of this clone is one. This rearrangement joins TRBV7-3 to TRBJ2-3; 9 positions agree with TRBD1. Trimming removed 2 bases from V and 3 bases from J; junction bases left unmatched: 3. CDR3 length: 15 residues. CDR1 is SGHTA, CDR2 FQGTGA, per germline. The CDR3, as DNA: TGTGCCAGCAGCTTACTCGGGACAGGGACAGATACGCAGTATTTT. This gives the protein CASSLLGTGTDTQYF.

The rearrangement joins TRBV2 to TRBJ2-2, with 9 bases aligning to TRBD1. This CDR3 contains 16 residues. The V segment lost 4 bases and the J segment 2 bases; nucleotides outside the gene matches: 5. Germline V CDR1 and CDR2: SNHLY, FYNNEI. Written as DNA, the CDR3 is TGTGCCAGCAGTGGGGGACAGGGACTCAACACCGGGGAGCTGTTTTTT. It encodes CASSGGQGLNTGELFF.